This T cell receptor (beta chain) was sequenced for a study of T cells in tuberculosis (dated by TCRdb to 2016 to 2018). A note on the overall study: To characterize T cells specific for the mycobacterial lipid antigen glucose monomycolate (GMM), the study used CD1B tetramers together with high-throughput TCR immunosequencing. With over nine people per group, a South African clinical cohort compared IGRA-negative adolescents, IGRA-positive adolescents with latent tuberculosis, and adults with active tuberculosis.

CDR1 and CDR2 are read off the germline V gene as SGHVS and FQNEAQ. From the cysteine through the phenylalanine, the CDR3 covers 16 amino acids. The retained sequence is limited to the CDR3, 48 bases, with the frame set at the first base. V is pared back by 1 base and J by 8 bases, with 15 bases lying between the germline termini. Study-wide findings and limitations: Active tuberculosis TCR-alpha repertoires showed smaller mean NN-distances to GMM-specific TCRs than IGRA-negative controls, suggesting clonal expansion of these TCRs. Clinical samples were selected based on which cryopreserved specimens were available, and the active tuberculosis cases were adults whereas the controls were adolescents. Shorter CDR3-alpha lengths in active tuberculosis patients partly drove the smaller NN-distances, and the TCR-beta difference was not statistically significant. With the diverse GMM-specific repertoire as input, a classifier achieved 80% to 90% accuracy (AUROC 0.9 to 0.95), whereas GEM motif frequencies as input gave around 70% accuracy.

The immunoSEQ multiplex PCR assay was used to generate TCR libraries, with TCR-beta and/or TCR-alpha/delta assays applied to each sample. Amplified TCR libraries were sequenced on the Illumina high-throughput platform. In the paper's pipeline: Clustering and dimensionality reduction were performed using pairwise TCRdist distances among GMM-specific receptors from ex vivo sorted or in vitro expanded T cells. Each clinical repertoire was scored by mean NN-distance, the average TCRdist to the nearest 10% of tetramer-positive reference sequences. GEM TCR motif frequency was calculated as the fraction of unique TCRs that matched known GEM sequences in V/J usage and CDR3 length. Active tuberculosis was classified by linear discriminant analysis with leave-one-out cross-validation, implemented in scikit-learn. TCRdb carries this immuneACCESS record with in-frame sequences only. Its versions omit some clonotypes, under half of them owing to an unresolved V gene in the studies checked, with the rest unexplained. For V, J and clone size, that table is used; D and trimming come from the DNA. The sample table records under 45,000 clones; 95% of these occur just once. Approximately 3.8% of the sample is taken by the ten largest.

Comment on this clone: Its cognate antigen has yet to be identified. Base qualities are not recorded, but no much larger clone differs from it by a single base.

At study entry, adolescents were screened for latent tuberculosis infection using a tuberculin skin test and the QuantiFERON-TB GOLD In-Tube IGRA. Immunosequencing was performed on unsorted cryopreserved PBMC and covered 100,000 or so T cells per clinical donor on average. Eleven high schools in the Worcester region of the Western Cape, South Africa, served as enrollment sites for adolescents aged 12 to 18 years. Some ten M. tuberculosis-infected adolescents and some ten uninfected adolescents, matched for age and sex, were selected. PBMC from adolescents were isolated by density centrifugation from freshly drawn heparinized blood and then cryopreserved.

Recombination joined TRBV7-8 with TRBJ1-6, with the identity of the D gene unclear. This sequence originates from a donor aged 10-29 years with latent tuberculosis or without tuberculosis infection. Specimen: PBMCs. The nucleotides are TGTGCCAGCAGCTTAGATCGGGGTCTGGTATATTCACCCCTCCACTTT. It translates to CASSLDRGLVYSPLHF.